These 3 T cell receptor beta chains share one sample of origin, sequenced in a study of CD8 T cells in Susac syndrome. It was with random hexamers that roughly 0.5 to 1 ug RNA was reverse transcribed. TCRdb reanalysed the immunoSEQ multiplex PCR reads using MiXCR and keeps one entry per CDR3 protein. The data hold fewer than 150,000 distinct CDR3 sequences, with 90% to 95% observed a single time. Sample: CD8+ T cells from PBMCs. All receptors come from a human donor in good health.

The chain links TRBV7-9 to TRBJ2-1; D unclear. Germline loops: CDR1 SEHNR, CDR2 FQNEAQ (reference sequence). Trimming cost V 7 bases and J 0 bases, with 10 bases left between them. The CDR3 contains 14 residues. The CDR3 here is CASTWLSSYNEQFF. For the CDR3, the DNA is TGTGCCAGCACCTGGTTGAGCTCCTACAATGAGCAGTTCTTC. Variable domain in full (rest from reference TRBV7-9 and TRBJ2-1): DTGVSQNPRHKITKRGQNVTFRCDPISEHNRLYWYRQTLGQGPEFLTYFQNEAQLEKSRLLSDRFSAERPKGSFSTLEIQRTEQGDSAMYLCASTWLSSYNEQFFGPGTRLTVL.

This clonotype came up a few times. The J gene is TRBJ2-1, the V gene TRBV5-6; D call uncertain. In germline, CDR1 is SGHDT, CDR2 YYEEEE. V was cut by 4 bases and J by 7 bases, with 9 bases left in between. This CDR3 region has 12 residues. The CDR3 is CASSAGWNEQFF. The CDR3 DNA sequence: TGTGCCAGCAGCGCCGGGTGGAATGAGCAGTTCTTC.

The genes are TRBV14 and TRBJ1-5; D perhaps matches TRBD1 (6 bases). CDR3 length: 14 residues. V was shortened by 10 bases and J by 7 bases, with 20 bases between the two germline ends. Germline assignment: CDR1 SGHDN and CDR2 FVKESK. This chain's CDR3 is CAITIRTEAQPQHF. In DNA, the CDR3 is TGTGCCATCACGATAAGGACAGAGGCACAGCCCCAGCATTTT.